What follows are 4 T cell receptor beta chains derived from one specimen sequenced in a study of control samples from healthy donors and cancer patients. Sequencing was performed with immunoSEQ multiplex PCR; in TCRdb, only in-frame clones are kept and a portion is missing. The table records about 150,000 clones, over 90% of them present only once. Specimen: blood. The receptors stem from a man aged 50-60 years in good health.

The V and J genes are TRBV6-6 and TRBJ2-5, with a weak D call TRBD1 (6 bases). V dropped 4 bases and J dropped 4 bases, with 10 bases sitting between them. Germline loops: CDR1 MNHNY, CDR2 SVGAGI (reference sequence). The CDR3 runs 13 residues. CDR3 sequence: CASSLQGRETQYF. The CDR3 region has the DNA TGTGCCAGCAGTTTACAGGGAAGAGAGACCCAGTACTTC.

This rearrangement joins TRBV19 to TRBJ2-5, with D tentatively TRBD2 (6 bases). Deletions cut 3 bases from V and 0 bases from J, with 11 bases between. The CDR3 consists of 15 residues. From germline, CDR1 is LNHDA and CDR2 SQIVND (reference sequence). The CDR3 bases are TGTGCCAGTAGTATTGCGGGAACGTACCAAGAGACCCAGTACTTC. It translates to CASSIAGTYQETQYF.

The chain employs TRBV14 and TRBJ2-3; 7 bases are a match to TRBD2. The CDR3 extends over 15 amino acids. Germline V gene data show CDR1 as SGHDN and CDR2 as FVKESK. V lost 0 bases and J lost 3; bases outside the gene matches: 3. CDR3 DNA: TGTGCCAGCAGCCAAGAAGCGGGACCGACAGATACGCAGTATTTT. It is translated as CASSQEAGPTDTQYF.

This clone appeared once. The chain links TRBV28 to TRBJ1-1; 10 bases map to TRBD1. V dropped 4 bases and J dropped 4; count of bases not matched to a gene: 6. CDR3 length equals 15 residues. Germline V gives CDR1 MDHEN, CDR2 SYDVKM. Here the CDR3 DNA reads TGTGCCAGCAGTTCCTTCGGACAGGGGGGCACTGAAGCTTTCTTT. It is translated as CASSSFGQGGTEAFF.